One sample yielded the 10 T cell receptor beta chains listed below, sequenced in a study of T cells after yellow fever vaccination. MiXCR, applied by TCRdb to the 5' RACE reads, yields one record per CDR3 protein. The sample yields roughly 150,000 distinct CDR3 sequences, over 7% seen once. This material consisted of CD4+ T cells sorted from PBMCs, taken 5 days after the yellow fever booster vaccination. These receptors were obtained from a man younger than 45 who received the YFV17D yellow fever vaccine.

This clonotype was seen repeatedly, ten times or more. The chain recombines TRBV20-1 with TRBJ2-1; no clear D gene. The CDR3 extends over 11 amino acids. V was trimmed by 1 base and J by 8 bases, leaving 6 bases between them. Looked up from germline, CDR1 is DFQATT and CDR2 is SNEGSKA (reference sequence). The CDR3 protein is CSARVRDEQFF. The CDR3 DNA sequence: TGCAGTGCTAGAGTCCGGGATGAGCAGTTCTTC.

Many counts were recorded for this clonotype. The gene calls are TRBV9 and TRBJ2-7, with D possibly TRBD2 on 5 matching bases. V was cut by 2 bases and J by 4 bases, with 10 bases left in between. Looked up from germline, CDR1 is SGDLS and CDR2 is YYNGEE. The CDR3 is 13 amino acids. In nucleotides, the CDR3 is TGTGCCAGCAGCGTTAGCGAGTCTTACGAGCAGTACTTC. It yields the protein CASSVSESYEQYF.

This clonotype was counted ten times or more. The chain links TRBV5-1 to TRBJ2-1; 10 bases map to TRBD2. CDR3 length: 15 residues. Germline assignment: CDR1 SGHRS and CDR2 YFSETQ. Trimming at V came to 0 bases and at J to 7 bases, leaving 4 bases not matched to a gene. CDR3 region: CASSLDASGRNEQFF. Here the CDR3 DNA reads TGCGCCAGCAGCTTGGATGCTAGCGGGAGAAATGAGCAGTTCTTC.

The table lists this clonotype with many counts. The rearrangement joins TRBV5-1 to TRBJ1-4, with D uncertain. Germline V gene lookup returns CDR1 SGHRS and CDR2 YFSETQ. Trimming removed 4 bases at V and 7 bases at J, with 14 bases between. The CDR3 spans 14 residues. The CDR3 nucleotides read TGCGCCAGCAGCAACCAGGACTTTCGTGAAAAACTGTTTTTT. Translated, it gives CASSNQDFREKLFF.

This clonotype came up many times. J is TRBJ2-7 and V is TRBV14; 7 bases agree with TRBD2. V lost 4 bases, J lost 0 bases, and 3 bases stayed unmatched. This CDR3 has 14 residues. From germline, CDR1 is SGHDN and CDR2 FVKESK. The CDR3 loop reads CASSRDYPSYEQYF. CDR3 coding DNA: TGTGCCAGCAGCCGGGACTACCCCTCCTACGAGCAGTACTTC.

This clonotype was observed many times. The chain joins TRBV10-3 to TRBJ1-6; perhaps TRBD1 as D (5 bases). CDR3 length: 12 amino acids. Germline assignment: CDR1 ENHRY and CDR2 SYGVKD. Trimming cost V 11 bases and J 7 bases, with 12 bases left between them. For the CDR3, the DNA is TGTGCCGAGACAGAGGTGAATTCACCCCTCCACTTT. Its protein product is CAETEVNSPLHF.

This clonotype was detected a few times. The gene calls are TRBV5-4 and TRBJ2-7, with D unclear. Germline CDR1 and CDR2: SGHNT and YYREEE (reference sequence). V was trimmed by 4 bases and J by 0 bases, leaving 14 bases between them. The CDR3 length is 15 residues. The DNA for the CDR3 is TGTGCCAGCAGCCCTGATAGAGCGCCCTCCTACGAGCAGTACTTC. This codes for CASSPDRAPSYEQYF.

This clonotype was counted many times. The rearrangement uses TRBV6-5 and TRBJ2-7, with D hard to call. Trimming removed 9 bases from V and 7 bases from J, with 7 bases in between. Germline assignment: CDR1 MNHEY and CDR2 SVGAGI. The CDR3 loop spans 9 amino acids. The CDR3 loop is CARNGEQYF. The CDR3 region has the DNA TGTGCCAGGAATGGGGAGCAGTACTTC.

In its sample, this clonotype was seen many times. The gene calls are TRBV10-3 and TRBJ2-3; TRBD1 matches at 9 bases. The CDR3 loop spans 17 amino acids. V lost 4 bases and J lost 2; bases outside the gene matches: 10. Per the germline V gene, CDR1 is ENHRY and CDR2 is SYGVKD. The CDR3 loop is CAISGFRDRATTDTQYF. DNA for the CDR3: TGTGCCATCAGTGGATTCCGGGACAGGGCGACCACAGATACGCAGTATTTT.

The chain combines TRBV12-2 with TRBJ2-3; the table's D call of TRBD2 was not tested on the DNA. TRBV12-2 is deemed a pseudogene. This CDR3 comprises 15 residues. The CDR3 DNA is TGTGCAAGTCGCTTAGTAGCGGGTATAAGGGATACGCAGTATTTT. It is translated as CASRLVAGIRDTQYF.